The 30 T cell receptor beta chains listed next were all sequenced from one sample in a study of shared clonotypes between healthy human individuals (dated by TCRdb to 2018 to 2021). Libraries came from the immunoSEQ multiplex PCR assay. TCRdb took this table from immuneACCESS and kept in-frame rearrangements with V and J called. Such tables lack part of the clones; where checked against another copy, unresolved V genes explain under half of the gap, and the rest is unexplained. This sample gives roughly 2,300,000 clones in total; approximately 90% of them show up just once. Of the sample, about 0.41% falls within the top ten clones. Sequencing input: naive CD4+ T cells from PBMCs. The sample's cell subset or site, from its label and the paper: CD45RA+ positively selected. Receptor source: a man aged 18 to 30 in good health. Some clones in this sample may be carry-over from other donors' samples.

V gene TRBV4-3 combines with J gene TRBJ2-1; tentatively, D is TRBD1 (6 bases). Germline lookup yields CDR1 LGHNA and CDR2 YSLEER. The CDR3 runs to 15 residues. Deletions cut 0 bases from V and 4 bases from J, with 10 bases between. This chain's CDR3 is CASSQEVGAYNEQFF. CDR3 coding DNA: TGCGCCAGCAGCCAAGAGGTGGGGGCTTACAATGAGCAGTTCTTC.

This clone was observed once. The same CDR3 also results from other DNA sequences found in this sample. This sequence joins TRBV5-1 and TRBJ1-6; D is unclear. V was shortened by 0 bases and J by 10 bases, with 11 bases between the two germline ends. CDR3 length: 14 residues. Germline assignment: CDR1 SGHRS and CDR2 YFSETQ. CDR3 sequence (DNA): TGCGCCAGCAGCTTGGCCGGGAGAGGGTCACCCCTCCACTTT. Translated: CASSLAGRGSPLHF.

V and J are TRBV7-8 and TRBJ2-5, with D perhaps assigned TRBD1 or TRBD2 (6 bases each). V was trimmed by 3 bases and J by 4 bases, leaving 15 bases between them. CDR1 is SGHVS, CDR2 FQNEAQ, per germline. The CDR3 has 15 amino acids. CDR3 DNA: TGTGCCAGCAGCTTGGGGGGCTGGGTAGGAGAGACCCAGTACTTC. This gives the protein CASSLGGWVGETQYF.

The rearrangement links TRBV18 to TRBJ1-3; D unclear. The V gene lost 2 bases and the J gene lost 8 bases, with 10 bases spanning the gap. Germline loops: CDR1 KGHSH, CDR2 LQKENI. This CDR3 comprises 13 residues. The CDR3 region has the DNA TGTGCCAGCTCACCAAGCCGCGAGGACACCATATATTTT. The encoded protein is CASSPSREDTIYF.

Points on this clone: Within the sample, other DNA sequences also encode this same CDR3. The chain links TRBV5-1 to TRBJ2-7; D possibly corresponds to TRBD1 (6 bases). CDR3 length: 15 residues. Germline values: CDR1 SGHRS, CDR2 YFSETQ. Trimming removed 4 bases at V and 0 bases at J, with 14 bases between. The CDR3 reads CASSLDPGASYEQYF. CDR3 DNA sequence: TGCGCCAGCAGCCTCGATCCAGGGGCCTCCTACGAGCAGTACTTC. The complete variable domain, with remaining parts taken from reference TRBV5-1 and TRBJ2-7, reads KAGVTQTPRYLIKTRGQQVTLSCSPISGHRSVSWYQQTPGQGLQFLFEYFSETQRNKGNFPGRFSGRQFSNSRSEMNVSTLELGDSALYLCASSLDPGASYEQYFGPGTRLTVT.

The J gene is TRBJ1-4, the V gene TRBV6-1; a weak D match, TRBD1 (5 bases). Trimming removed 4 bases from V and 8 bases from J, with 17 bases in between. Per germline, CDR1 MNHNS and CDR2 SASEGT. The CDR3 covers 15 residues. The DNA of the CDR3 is TGTGCCAGCAGTGCGGGCAGGGTGGTGTGGGAAAAACTGTTTTTT. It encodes CASSAGRVVWEKLFF.

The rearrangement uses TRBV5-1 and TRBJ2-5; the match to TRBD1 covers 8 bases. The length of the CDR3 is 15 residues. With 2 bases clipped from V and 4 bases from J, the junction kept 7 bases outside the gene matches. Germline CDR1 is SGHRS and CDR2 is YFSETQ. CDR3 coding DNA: TGCGCCAGCAGCTTACGGACAGGGTTTCGAGAGACCCAGTACTTC. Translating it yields CASSLRTGFRETQYF.

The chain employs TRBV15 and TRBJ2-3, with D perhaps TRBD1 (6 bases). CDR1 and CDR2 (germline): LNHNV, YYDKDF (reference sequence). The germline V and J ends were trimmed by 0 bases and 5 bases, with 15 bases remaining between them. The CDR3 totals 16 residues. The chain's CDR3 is CATSRDAKGDGDTQYF. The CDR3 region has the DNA TGTGCCACCAGCAGAGATGCTAAGGGGGACGGAGATACGCAGTATTTT.

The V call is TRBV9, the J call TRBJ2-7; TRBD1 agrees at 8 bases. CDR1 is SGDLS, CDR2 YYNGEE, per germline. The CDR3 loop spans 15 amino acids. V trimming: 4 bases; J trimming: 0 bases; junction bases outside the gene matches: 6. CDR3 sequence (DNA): TGTGCCAGCAGCCCACGACAGGGGCACTCCTACGAGCAGTACTTC. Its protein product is CASSPRQGHSYEQYF.

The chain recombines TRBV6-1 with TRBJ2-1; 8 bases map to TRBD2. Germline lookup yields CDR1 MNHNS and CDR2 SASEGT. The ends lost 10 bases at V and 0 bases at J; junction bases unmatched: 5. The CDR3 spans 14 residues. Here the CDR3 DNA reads TGTGCCACCAGAGGGACTAGCTCCTACAATGAGCAGTTCTTC. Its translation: CATRGTSSYNEQFF.

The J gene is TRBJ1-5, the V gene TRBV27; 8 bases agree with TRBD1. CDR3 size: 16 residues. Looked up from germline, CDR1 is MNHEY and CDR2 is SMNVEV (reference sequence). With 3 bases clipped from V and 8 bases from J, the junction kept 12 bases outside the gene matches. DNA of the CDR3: TGTGCCAGCAGTTTGAGGGGACAGGTATATGATGAGCCCCAGCATTTT. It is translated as CASSLRGQVYDEPQHF.

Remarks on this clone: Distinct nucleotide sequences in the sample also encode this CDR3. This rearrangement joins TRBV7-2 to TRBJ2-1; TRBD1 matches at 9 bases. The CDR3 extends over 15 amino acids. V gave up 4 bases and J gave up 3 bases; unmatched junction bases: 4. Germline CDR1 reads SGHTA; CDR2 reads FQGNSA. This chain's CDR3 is CASSSGQGHYNEQFF. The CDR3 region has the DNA TGTGCCAGCAGCTCGGGACAGGGACACTACAATGAGCAGTTCTTC.

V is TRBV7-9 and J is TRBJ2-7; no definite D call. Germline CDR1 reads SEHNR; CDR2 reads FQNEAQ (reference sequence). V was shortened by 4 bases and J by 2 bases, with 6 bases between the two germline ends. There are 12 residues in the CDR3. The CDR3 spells CASSSITYEQYF. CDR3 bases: TGTGCCAGCAGCTCGATAACCTACGAGCAGTACTTC. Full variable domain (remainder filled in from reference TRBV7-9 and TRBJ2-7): DTGVSQNPRHKITKRGQNVTFRCDPISEHNRLYWYRQTLGQGPEFLTYFQNEAQLEKSRLLSDRFSAERPKGSFSTLEIQRTEQGDSAMYLCASSSITYEQYFGPGTRLTVT.

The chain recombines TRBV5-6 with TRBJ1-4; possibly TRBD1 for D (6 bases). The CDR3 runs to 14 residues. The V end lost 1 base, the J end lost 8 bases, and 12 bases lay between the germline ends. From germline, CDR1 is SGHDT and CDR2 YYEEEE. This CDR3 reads CASSLSGRGEKLFF. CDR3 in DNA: TGTGCCAGCAGCTTGAGCGGCAGGGGAGAAAAACTGTTTTTT.

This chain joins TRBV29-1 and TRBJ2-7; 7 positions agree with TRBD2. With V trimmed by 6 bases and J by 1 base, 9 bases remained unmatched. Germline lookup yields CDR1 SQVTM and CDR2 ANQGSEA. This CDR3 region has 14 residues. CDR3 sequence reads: CSVSAAGASYEQYF. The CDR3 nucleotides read TGCAGCGTGTCCGCGGCGGGAGCTTCCTACGAGCAGTACTTC.

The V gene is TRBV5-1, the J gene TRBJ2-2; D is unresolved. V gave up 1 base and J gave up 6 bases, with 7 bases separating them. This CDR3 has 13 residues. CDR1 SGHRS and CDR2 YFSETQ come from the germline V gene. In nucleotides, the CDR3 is TGCGCCAGCAGCTTGCCAGGTTCCGGGGAGCTGTTTTTT. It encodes CASSLPGSGELFF.

The CDR3 DNA reads as TGTGCCAGCAGCTTCGGGACAGATGGAAACACCATATATTTT. Translated: CASSFGTDGNTIYF. This chain joins TRBV5-5 and TRBJ1-3; 7 bases match TRBD1. Per the germline V gene, CDR1 is SGHKS and CDR2 is YYEKEE (reference sequence). The junction had 2 bases not matched to a gene; V was cut back by 2 bases and J by 3 bases. The CDR3 is 14 amino acids.

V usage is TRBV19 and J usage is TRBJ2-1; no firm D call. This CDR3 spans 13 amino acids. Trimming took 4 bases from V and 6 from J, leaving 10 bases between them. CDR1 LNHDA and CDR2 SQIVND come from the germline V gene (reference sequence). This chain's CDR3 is CASSTRAPNEQFF. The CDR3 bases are TGTGCCAGTAGTACTAGGGCCCCCAATGAGCAGTTCTTC.

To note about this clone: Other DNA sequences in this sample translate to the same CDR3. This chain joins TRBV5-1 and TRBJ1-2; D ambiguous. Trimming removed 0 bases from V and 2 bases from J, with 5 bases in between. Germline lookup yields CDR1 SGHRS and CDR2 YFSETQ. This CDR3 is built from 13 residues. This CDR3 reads CASSLAGNYGYTF. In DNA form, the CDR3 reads TGCGCCAGCAGCTTGGCCGGGAACTATGGCTACACCTTC.

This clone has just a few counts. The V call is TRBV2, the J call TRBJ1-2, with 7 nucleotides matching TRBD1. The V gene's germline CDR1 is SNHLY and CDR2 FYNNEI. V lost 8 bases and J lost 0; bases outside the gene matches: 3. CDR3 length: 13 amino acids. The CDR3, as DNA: TGTGCCAGCCAGGGACAGACTAACTATGGCTACACCTTC. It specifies CASQGQTNYGYTF.

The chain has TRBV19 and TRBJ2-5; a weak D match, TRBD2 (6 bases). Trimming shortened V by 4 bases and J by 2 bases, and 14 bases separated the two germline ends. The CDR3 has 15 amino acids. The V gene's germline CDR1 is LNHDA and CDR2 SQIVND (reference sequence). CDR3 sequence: CASSTVGGYQETQYF. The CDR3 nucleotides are TGTGCCAGTAGTACCGTTGGGGGGTATCAAGAGACCCAGTACTTC.

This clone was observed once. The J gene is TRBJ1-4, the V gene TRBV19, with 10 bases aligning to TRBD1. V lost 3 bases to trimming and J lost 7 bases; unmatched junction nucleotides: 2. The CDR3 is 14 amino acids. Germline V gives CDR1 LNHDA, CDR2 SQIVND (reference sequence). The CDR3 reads CASSMGQGSEKLFF. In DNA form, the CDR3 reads TGTGCCAGTAGTATGGGACAGGGGAGTGAAAAACTGTTTTTT.

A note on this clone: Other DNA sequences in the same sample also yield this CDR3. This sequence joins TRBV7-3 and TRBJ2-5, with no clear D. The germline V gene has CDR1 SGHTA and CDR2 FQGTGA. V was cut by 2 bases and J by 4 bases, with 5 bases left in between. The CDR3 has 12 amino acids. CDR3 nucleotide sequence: TGTGCCAGCAGCTTATTGGGAGAGACCCAGTACTTC. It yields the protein CASSLLGETQYF.

This chain's CDR3 is CASSPTGGANNEQFF. As DNA, the CDR3 is TGTGCCAGCAGTCCAACTGGGGGAGCAAACAATGAGCAGTTCTTC. The chain employs TRBV25-1 and TRBJ2-1, with D perhaps being TRBD1 or TRBD2 (5 bases each). The germline V and J ends were trimmed by 5 bases and 5 bases, with 16 bases remaining between them. The CDR3 is made up of 15 amino acids. Per germline, CDR1 MGHDK and CDR2 SYGVNS.

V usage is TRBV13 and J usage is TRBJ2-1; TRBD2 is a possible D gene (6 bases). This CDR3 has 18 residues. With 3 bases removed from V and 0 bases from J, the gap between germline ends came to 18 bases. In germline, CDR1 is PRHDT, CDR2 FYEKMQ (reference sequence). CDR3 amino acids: CASSFISRGISSYNEQFF. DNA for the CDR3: TGTGCCAGCAGCTTTATCTCCCGCGGGATAAGCTCCTACAATGAGCAGTTCTTC.

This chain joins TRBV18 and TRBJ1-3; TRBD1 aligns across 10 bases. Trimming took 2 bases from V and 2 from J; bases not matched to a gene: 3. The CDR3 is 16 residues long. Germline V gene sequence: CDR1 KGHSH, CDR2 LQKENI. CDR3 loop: CASSPGGQGTGNTIYF. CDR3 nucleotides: TGTGCCAGCTCACCAGGGGGACAGGGGACTGGAAACACCATATATTTT. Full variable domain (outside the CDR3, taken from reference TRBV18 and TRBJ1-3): NAGVMQNPRHLVRRRGQEARLRCSPMKGHSHVYWYRQLPEEGLKFMVYLQKENIIDESGMPKERFSAEFPKEGPSILRIQQVVRGDSAAYFCASSPGGQGTGNTIYFGEGSWLTVV.

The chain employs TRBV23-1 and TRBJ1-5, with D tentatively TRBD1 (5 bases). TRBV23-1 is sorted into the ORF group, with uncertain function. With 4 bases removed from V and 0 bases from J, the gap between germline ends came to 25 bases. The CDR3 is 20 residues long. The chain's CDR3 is CASSPRRQGGRRNSNQPQHF. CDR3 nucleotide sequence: TGCGCCAGCAGTCCCCGAAGGCAGGGAGGACGACGAAATAGCAATCAGCCCCAGCATTTT.

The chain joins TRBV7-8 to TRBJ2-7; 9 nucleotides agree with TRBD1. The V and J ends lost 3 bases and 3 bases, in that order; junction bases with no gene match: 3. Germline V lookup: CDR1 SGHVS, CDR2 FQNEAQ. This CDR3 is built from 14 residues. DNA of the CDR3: TGTGCCAGCAGCTTGGGACAGGGATTCTACGAGCAGTACTTC. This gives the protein CASSLGQGFYEQYF. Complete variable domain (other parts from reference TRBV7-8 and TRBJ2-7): GAGVSQSPRYKVAKRGQDVALRCDPISGHVSLFWYQQALGQGPEFLTYFQNEAQLDKSGLPSDRFFAERPEGSVSTLKIQRTQQEDSAVYLCASSLGQGFYEQYFGPGTRLTVT.

CDR3 in amino acids: CASSVVGLTGSLGDTQYF. DNA of the CDR3: TGTGCCAGCAGCGTGGTGGGCCTGACAGGGAGCCTCGGGGATACGCAGTATTTT. V is TRBV7-3 and J is TRBJ2-3, with 7 nucleotides matching TRBD1. Germline lookup yields CDR1 SGHTA and CDR2 FQGTGA. The CDR3 has 18 amino acids. Trimming cost V 5 bases and J 6 bases; bases outside gene matches: 20.

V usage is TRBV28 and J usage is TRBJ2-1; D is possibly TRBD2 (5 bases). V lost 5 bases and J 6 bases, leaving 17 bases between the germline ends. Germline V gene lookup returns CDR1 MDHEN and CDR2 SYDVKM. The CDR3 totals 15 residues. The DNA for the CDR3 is TGTGCCAGCAGTATCACTAGAATCCAGTCCAATGAGCAGTTCTTC. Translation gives CASSITRIQSNEQFF.